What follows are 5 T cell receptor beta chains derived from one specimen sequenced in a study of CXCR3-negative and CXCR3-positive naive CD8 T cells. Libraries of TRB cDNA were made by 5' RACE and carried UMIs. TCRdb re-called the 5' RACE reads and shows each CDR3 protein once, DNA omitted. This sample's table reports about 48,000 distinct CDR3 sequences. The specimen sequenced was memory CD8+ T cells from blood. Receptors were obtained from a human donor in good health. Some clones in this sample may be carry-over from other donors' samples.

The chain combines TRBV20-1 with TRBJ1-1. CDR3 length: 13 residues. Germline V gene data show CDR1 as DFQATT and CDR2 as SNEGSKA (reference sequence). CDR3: CSAGGTGHTEAFF.

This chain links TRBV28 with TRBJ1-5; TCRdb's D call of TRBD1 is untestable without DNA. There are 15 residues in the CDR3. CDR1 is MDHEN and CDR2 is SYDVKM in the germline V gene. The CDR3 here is CASSQTGNSNQPQHF.

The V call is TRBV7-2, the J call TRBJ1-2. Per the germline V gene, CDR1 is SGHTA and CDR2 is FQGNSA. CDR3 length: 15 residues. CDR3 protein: CASKQPGGSNYGYTF.

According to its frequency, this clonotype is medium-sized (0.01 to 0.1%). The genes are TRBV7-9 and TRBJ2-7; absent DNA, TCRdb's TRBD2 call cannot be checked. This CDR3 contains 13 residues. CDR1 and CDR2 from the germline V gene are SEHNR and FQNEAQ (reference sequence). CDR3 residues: CASSPGPTYEQYF.

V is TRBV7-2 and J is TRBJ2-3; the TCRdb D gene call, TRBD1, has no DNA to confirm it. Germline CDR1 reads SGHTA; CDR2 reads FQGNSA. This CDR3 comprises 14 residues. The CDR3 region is CASTGSPITDTQYF.